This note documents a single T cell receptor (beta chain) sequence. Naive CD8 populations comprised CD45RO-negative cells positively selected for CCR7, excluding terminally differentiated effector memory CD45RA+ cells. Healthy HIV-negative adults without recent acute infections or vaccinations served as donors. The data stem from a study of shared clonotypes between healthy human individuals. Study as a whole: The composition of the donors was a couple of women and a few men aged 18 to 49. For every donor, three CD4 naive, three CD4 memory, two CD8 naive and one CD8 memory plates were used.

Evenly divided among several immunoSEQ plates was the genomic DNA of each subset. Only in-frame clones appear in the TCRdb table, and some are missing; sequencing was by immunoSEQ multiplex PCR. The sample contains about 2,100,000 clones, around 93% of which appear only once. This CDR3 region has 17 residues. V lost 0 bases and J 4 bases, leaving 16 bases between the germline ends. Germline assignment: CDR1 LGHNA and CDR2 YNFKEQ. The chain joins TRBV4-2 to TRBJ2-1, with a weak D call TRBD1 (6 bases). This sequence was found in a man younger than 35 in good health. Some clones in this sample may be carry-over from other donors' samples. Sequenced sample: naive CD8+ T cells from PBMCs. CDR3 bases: TGTGCCAGCAGCCAAGAATCCGGGACACGGAGGTACAATGAGCAGTTCTTC. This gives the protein CASSQESGTRRYNEQFF.